The source of this T cell receptor beta chain is a study of shared clonotypes between healthy human individuals (dated by TCRdb to 2018 to 2020). Describing the broader study: Three men and two women, aged 18 to 49 years, made up the cohort. The study deeply sequenced blood TCR repertoires of five healthy adults to estimate repertoire size and the extent of clonotype sharing between individuals. Each donor's leukapheresis produced roughly between roughly 0.9 and 9 billion PBMCs. Libraries were prepared and TCR repertoires were sequenced by different laboratories using diverse techniques, in order to increase sequencing depth and limit assay-specific biases. For each donor, CD4 naive and CD4 memory were each given three plates, CD8 naive was given two plates, and CD8 memory was given one plate. Overall study outcomes, separate from this receptor: Even with the large sequencing depth, rarefaction of the sorted-subset datasets indicated that sequencing was incomplete. Based on pairwise subsampling, the degree of clonotype sharing among donors was expected to be affected by sequencing depth. Roughly 5% of naive CD4, 3% to 4% of naive CD8, about 2.1% of memory CD4, and roughly 0.4% of memory CD8 clonotypes were shared across a few donors. Estimated clonotype richness was generally larger for naive than for memory subsets. Higher generation probabilities were observed for clonotypes shared by all four sorted-subset donors than for non-shared clonotypes. Only blood was sampled, and tissue TCR repertoires likely differ from those in blood. The genetic and exposure-history diversity represented was limited by the small number of donors.

Using the deep immunoSEQ assay, multiplex PCR amplified TCR CDR3 regions from genomic DNA. Genomic DNA extracted from each cell subset was distributed evenly over all wells of several immunoSEQ 96-well plates, and each plate served as one replicate. Each replicate PCR for sorted subsets received approximately 200 ng genomic DNA, equal to tens of thousands of T cell genomes. Purified libraries were quantified with a Qubit 3.0 fluorometer, sized on a Bioanalyzer 2100, and re-quantified with the KAPA Library Quantification kit. Every immunoSEQ 96-well plate was sequenced on a dedicated single-read 150-cycle Illumina NextSeq 550 flow cell. The study's own analysis went as follows. Because the immunoSEQ output included only junctional sequences and no quality scores, the filtering could not be the same as the filtering used for full-length reads. To assign V/J genes and CDR3, sequences were annotated using PyIR, a Python wrapper for IgBLAST v1.9, with IMGT germline references. Reads were removed for weak V/J assignments (E-value above 1e-6), missing CDR3, stop codons, out-of-frame junctions, or ambiguous translated residues. V3J clonotypes were defined by identical inferred V gene, J gene, and CDR3 amino acid sequence. The percentage overlap between two repertoires was calculated by dividing the number of shared unique clonotypes by the size of the smaller repertoire. Three approaches were used to assess repertoire richness: RTK rarefaction, the Chao1 estimator, and Recon v2.1 estimates of unobserved clonotypes. OLGA was used to compute generation probabilities for all TCRbeta clonotypes that the gDNA method yielded from a handful of donors. Held by TCRdb, this immuneACCESS table contains in-frame sequences only and omits some clones. Under half of the omission traces to an unresolved V gene where checked; the cause of the rest is unknown. V and J calls and clone size come straight from that table; D and trimming were deduced from the DNA. The sample has over 850,000 clones on record, approximately 80% of them singletons. In total, the top ten clones hold 0.6% to 0.7% of the sample.

Donors were healthy HIV-negative adults with no recently reported acute infections or vaccinations. All donors were Caucasian adults living in Nashville, Tennessee, USA. CD4+ T cells were enriched by magnetic negative selection, after which naive cells were positively selected on CD45RA and the negative fraction was taken as the memory subset. After blood collection by leukapheresis, PBMCs were isolated using Ficoll-Histopaque density gradient centrifugation and then cryopreserved in the vapor phase of liquid nitrogen. Analytical flow cytometry was used to check the purity and quantity of each magnetically sorted T cell population. From each sorted fraction, genomic DNA was isolated and quantified by UV absorbance on a Nanodrop 2000c. As for this clone: What this receptor recognizes is not known. One base away there is no much larger clone; base qualities are not given.

CDR1 and CDR2, per the germline V gene, are MGHRA and YSYEKL. Germline trimming amounts to 1 base on V and 2 bases on J, with 4 as the count of junction bases outside the gene matches. The CDR3, from cysteine to phenylalanine, totals 15 residues. Only the CDR3 region is kept as DNA, spanning 45 bases read in frame from base 1. Recombination joined TRBV4-1 with TRBJ2-7, with 8 middle bases fitting TRBD1. The sequenced sample was memory CD4+ T cells from PBMCs. Sample cell subset or site, as interpreted from the label and publication: CD45RA-negative fraction. This clonotype originated in a man between 18 and 35 years old in good health. Some clones in this sample may be carry-over from other donors' samples. Read as DNA, the sequence is TGCGCCAGCAGCCAAGGGACAGGGAACCCCTACGAGCAGTACTTC. Protein translation: CASSQGTGNPYEQYF.